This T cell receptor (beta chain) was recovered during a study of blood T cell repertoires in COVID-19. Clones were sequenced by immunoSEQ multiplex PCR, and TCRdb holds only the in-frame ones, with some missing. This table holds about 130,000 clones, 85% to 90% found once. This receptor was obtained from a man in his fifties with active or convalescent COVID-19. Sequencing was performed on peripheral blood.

This CDR3 is CASSGAGGIRDTQYF. Here the CDR3 DNA reads TGCGCCAGCAGTGGGGCAGGGGGTATTCGCGATACGCAGTATTTT. The rearrangement links TRBV10-2 to TRBJ2-3; the match to TRBD1 covers 7 bases. The J segment lost 6 bases and the V segment lost 4 bases, leaving 10 bases of the junction unmatched. Germline V gene lookup returns CDR1 WSHSY and CDR2 SAAADI. This CDR3 has 15 residues.